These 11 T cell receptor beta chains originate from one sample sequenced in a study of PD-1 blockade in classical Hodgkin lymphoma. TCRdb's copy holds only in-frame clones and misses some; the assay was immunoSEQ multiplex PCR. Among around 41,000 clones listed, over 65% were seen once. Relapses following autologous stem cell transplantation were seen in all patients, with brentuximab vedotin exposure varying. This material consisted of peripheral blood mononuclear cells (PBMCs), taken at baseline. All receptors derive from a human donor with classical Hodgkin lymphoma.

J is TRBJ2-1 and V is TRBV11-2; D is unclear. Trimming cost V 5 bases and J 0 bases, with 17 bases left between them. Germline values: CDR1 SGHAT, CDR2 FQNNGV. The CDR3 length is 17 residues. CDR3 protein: CASSPWRTPSSYNEQFF. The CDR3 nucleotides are TGTGCCAGCAGCCCGTGGAGAACCCCAAGCTCCTACAATGAGCAGTTCTTC.

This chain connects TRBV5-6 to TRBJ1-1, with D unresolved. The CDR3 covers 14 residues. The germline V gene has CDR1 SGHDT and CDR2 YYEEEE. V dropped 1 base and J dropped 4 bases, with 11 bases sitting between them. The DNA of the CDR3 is TGTGCCAGCAGCTTGCACGGTTATGGCACTGAAGCTTTCTTT. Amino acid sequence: CASSLHGYGTEAFF.

In nucleotides, the CDR3 is TGTGCCAGCAGTTCAACAGAGGAGACCCAGTACTTC. Protein product: CASSSTEETQYF. The chain couples TRBV6-5 to TRBJ2-5; D not resolved. Germline CDR1 MNHEY, CDR2 SVGAGI. This CDR3 has 12 residues. Deletions cut 4 bases from V and 5 bases from J, with 8 bases between.

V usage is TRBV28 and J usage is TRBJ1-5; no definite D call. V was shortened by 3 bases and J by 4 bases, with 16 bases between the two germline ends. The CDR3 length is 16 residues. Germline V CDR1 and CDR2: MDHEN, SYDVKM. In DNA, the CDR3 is TGTGCCAGCAGTTTCGCGAGGAGGGCTATTAATCAGCCCCAGCATTTT. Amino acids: CASSFARRAINQPQHF.

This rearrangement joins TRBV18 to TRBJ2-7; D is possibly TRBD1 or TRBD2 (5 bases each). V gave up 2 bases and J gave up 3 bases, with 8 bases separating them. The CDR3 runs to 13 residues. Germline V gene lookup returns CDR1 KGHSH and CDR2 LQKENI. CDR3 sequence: CASSPRGDYEQYF. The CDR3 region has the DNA TGTGCCAGCTCACCAAGGGGAGACTACGAGCAGTACTTC.

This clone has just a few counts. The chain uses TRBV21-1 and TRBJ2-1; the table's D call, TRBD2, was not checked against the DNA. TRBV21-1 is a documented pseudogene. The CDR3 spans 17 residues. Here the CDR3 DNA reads TGTGCCAGCAGCCTAAACGCCACCACGGGAGCCGGGAGTGAGCAGTTCTTC. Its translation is CASSLNATTGAGSEQFF.

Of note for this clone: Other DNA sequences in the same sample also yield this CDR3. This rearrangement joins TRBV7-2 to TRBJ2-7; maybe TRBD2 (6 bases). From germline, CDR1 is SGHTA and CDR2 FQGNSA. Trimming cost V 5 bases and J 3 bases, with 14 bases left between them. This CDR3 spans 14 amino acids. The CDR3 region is CASSLGLRLYEQYF. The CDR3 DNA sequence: TGTGCCAGCAGCCTGGGACTGCGCCTCTACGAGCAGTACTTC.

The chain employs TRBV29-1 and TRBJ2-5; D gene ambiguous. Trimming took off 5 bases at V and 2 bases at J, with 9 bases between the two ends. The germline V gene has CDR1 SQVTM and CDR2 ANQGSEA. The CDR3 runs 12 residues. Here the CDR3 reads CSVRPSQETQYF. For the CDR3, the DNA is TGCAGCGTTAGGCCCTCACAAGAGACCCAGTACTTC.

CDR3 coding DNA: TGTGCCAGCAGCCTAGCGGGAGTTATGTACGAGCAGTACTTC. Translation: CASSLAGVMYEQYF. The rearrangement links TRBV11-3 to TRBJ2-7, with 10 bases that match TRBD2. Germline V lookup: CDR1 SGHNT, CDR2 YENEEA. The CDR3 totals 14 residues. V shed 5 bases, J shed 4 bases, and the junction held 5 bases outside the gene matches.

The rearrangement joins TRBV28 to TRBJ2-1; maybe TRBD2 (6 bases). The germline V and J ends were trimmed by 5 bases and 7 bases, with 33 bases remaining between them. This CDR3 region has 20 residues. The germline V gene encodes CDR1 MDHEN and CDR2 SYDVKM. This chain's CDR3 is CASSPLVLSVRRELMNEQFF. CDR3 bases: TGTGCCAGCAGTCCATTAGTCCTATCGGTTCGGCGGGAATTAATGAATGAGCAGTTCTTC.

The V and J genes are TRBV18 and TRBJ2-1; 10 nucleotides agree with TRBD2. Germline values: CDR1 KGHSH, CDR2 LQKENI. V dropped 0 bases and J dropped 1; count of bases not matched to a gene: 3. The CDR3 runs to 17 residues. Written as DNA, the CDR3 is TGTGCCAGCTCACCACCGTCTAGCGGGAGTTCCTACAATGAGCAGTTCTTC. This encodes CASSPPSSGSSYNEQFF.